This T cell receptor beta chain comes out of a study of regulatory T cells in long-lasting Graves disease. The germline V gene has CDR1 SEHNR and CDR2 FQNEAQ (reference sequence). Trimming took off 5 bases at V and 1 base at J, with 16 bases between the two ends. CDR3 length: 16 amino acids. With respect to this clonotype: The antigen is undetermined.

Arm-PCR of CDR3 regions and iRepertoire HTBI primers were used to build TCR beta libraries. TCRdb reprocessed the multiplex PCR reads with MiXCR, giving one entry per CDR3 protein. The data show 400,000 to 500,000 distinct CDR3 sequences, 12% to 15% seen once. Study findings and constraints: Favored gene segments in persistent disease were TRBV28, TRBJ1-2 and TRBJ2-5. Analysis covered peripheral blood alone, not thyroid tissue.

Specified time point: newly diagnosed GD, antithyroid drugs for less than 3 months. PBMC-derived RNA was used for the TCR library. From each patient, around 10 milliliters of peripheral blood was drawn and collected into an EDTA anticoagulant tube. The data also belong to a second study, concerning T cells in Graves' hyperthyroidism and ophthalmopathy. That work contributes: An initial round of RT-PCR targeting the TCR CDR3 relied on the HTBI primer set.

The chain couples TRBV7-9 to TRBJ2-3, with D perhaps being TRBD1 or TRBD2 (5 bases each). Sequencing used peripheral blood mononuclear cells (PBMCs), obtained at new diagnosis, from a patient treated with antithyroid drugs. This clonotype originated in a woman aged 45 to 65 with Graves disease. The CDR3 sequence: CASSHFRDPRTDTQYF. The CDR3 DNA is TGTGCCAGCAGCCACTTCAGGGACCCGCGCACAGATACGCAGTATTTT.